These 18 T cell receptor beta chains were all obtained from the same sample, sequenced in a study of T cells in Graves' hyperthyroidism and ophthalmopathy. Amplification targeted TCR beta CDR3 regions from RNA transcripts. HTBI primers drove first-round RT-PCR of the TCR CDR3. TCRdb redid the calling of the multiplex PCR reads with MiXCR, one entry per CDR3 protein. This table holds more than 300,000 distinct CDR3 sequences, around 15% found once. Sequences were obtained from blood. These receptors were obtained from a woman in her twenties or thirties with Graves' ophthalmopathy.

This clonotype was counted only a few times. The chain couples TRBV29-1 to TRBJ2-7; D remains ambiguous. Germline V gene data show CDR1 as SQVTM and CDR2 as ANQGSEA. CDR3 size: 14 residues. The V end was cut by 2 bases, the J end by 0 bases, with 11 bases between. The CDR3 nucleotides are TGCAGCGTTGAAATACCGGGTTCCTCCTACGAGCAGTACTTC. Amino acids: CSVEIPGSSYEQYF.

As regards this clonotype: A much larger clone sits a single nucleotide away, making a read error possible. The gene calls are TRBV20-1 and TRBJ1-2; D remains unclear. Germline V gene sequence: CDR1 DFQATT, CDR2 SNEGSKA (reference sequence). There are 9 residues in the CDR3. The CDR3 nucleotides read TGCAGTGTTAGAAATGGCTACACCTTC. Amino acids: CSVRNGYTF.

This clonotype showed up just a few times. This chain connects TRBV19 to TRBJ2-2; D uncertain. V was clipped by 7 bases and J by 7 bases, with 19 bases between them. This CDR3 comprises 15 residues. CDR1 and CDR2 (germline): LNHDA, SQIVND (reference sequence). Written as DNA, the CDR3 is TGTGCCAGTAATTCTTACTCCGGTCCTAGCGGGGAGCTGTTTTTT. It translates to CASNSYSGPSGELFF.

Comment on this clonotype: One end of the junction varies from germline; a read error may be responsible. The chain joins TRBV6-4 to TRBJ2-1; 10 bases match TRBD2. Germline V gene data show CDR1 as MRHNA and CDR2 as SNTAGT. CDR3 length: 16 residues. CDR3 coding DNA: TGTGCCAGCAGTTACTCGAGTCTAGCGGGGGACAATGAGCAGTTCTTC. Translating it yields CASSYSSLAGDNEQFF.

The sample holds many counts of this clonotype. The rearrangement uses TRBV15 and TRBJ2-2; tentative D call: TRBD2 (5 bases). The CDR3 is 16 amino acids. Trimming took off 5 bases at V and 3 bases at J, with 16 bases between the two ends. Germline CDR1 reads LNHNV; CDR2 reads YYDKDF (reference sequence). DNA for the CDR3: TGTGCCACCAGCGGGCGCCGTGGACTTTACACCGGGGAGCTGTTTTTT. Translated, it gives CATSGRRGLYTGELFF.

This clonotype was seen repeatedly, ten times or more. The chain carries TRBV24-1 and TRBJ2-7; 7 nucleotides agree with TRBD2. There are 17 residues in the CDR3. Germline assignment: CDR1 KGHDR and CDR2 SFDVKD. Unmatched junction bases numbered 11, after V lost 4 bases and J lost 0 bases. The CDR3 is CATSDSTGTGGSYEQYF. CDR3 sequence (DNA): TGTGCCACCAGTGACTCCACCGGTACGGGGGGCTCCTACGAGCAGTACTTC.

The sample holds many counts of this clonotype. V usage is TRBV24-1 and J usage is TRBJ2-5; D not certain. This CDR3 comprises 11 residues. Trimming left V 6 bases short and J 5 bases short, with 6 bases between. CDR1 and CDR2 (germline): KGHDR, SFDVKD. The CDR3 loop reads CATSLSETQYF. CDR3 in DNA: TGTGCCACCAGTTTATCGGAGACCCAGTACTTC.

This clonotype was detected only a few times. V gene TRBV27 combines with J gene TRBJ2-3; D gene ambiguous. The V end was cut by 7 bases, the J end by 2 bases, with 10 bases between. The CDR3 has 13 amino acids. Germline CDR1 is MNHEY and CDR2 is SMNVEV (reference sequence). For the CDR3, the DNA is TGTGCCAGCATAGGGTATAACACAGATACGCAGTATTTT. It translates to CASIGYNTDTQYF.

This clonotype appeared a few times. This chain links TRBV13 with TRBJ1-4; 9 bases are a match to TRBD1. Germline loops: CDR1 PRHDT, CDR2 FYEKMQ (reference sequence). The length of the CDR3 is 16 residues. Losses at the gene ends were 0 bases for V and 5 bases for J; bases not matched to a gene: 4. The CDR3: CASSLGPGTGNEKLFF. CDR3 DNA: TGTGCCAGCAGCTTAGGCCCCGGGACAGGGAATGAAAAACTGTTTTTT.

The chain has TRBV15 and TRBJ2-2, with 11 bases fitting TRBD1. The CDR3 runs 17 residues. The V gene's germline CDR1 is LNHNV and CDR2 YYDKDF (reference sequence). V gave up 0 bases and J gave up 3 bases; unmatched junction bases: 3. This chain's CDR3 is CATSRDQGQGDTGELFF. DNA for the CDR3: TGTGCCACCAGCAGAGATCAGGGACAGGGGGACACCGGGGAGCTGTTTTTT.

The chain combines TRBV20-1 with TRBJ2-3, with TRBD1 matching 7 bases. This CDR3 region has 15 residues. V shed 4 bases and J 0 bases; nucleotides not matched to a gene: 7. The V gene's germline CDR1 is DFQATT and CDR2 SNEGSKA (reference sequence). CDR3 sequence (DNA): TGCAGTGCTACCCGACAGGGTCTTAGCACAGATACGCAGTATTTT. Its protein is CSATRQGLSTDTQYF.

This clonotype was observed a single time. The chain couples TRBV10-3 to TRBJ1-1; the D gene is possibly TRBD1 (5 bases). This CDR3 contains 18 residues. Germline assignment: CDR1 ENHRY and CDR2 SYGVKD. V gave up 4 bases and J gave up 0 bases, with 21 bases separating them. The CDR3 region is CAISGGPGVSTMNTEAFF. CDR3 DNA: TGTGCCATCAGTGGGGGCCCCGGGGTTTCAACTATGAACACTGAAGCTTTCTTT.

This clonotype has a count of ten or more. The J gene is TRBJ2-1, the V gene TRBV19; tentatively, D is TRBD2 (5 bases). The CDR3 covers 13 residues. Trimming took 6 bases from V and 6 from J, leaving 12 bases between them. In germline, CDR1 is LNHDA, CDR2 SQIVND (reference sequence). Written as DNA, the CDR3 is TGTGCCAGTAGCATCGGGGTGGGCAATGAGCAGTTCTTC. It translates to CASSIGVGNEQFF.

This chain uses TRBV11-2 with TRBJ2-7; TRBD2 aligns across 8 bases. The CDR3 has 15 residues. Unmatched junction bases numbered 12, after V lost 7 bases and J lost 4 bases. Germline assignment: CDR1 SGHAT and CDR2 FQNNGV. CDR3 nucleotide sequence: TGTGCCAGCAAACCGGGGGGGGCTCTATCTTACGAGCAGTACTTC. It encodes CASKPGGALSYEQYF.

There are a few counts of this clonotype. This chain uses TRBV24-1 with TRBJ2-3, with 8 bases lining up with TRBD2. The V gene end was trimmed by 3 bases and the J gene end by 4 bases; junction bases not matched to a gene: 2. There are 14 residues in the CDR3. Germline V gives CDR1 KGHDR, CDR2 SFDVKD. The CDR3 DNA reads TGTGCCACCAGTGATCCGGGGGGGGCAGATACGCAGTATTTT. Amino acids: CATSDPGGADTQYF.

This clonotype was observed at least ten times. The gene calls are TRBV28 and TRBJ1-2, with no clear D. Trimming cost V 10 bases and J 0 bases, with 9 bases left between them. This CDR3 is 12 amino acids long. Germline CDR1 reads MDHEN; CDR2 reads SYDVKM. In nucleotides, the CDR3 is TGTGCCACATACAGCGCTAACTATGGCTACACCTTC. This translates into CATYSANYGYTF.

This clonotype appeared many times. The V gene is TRBV5-1, the J gene TRBJ2-7; 9 positions agree with TRBD1. Looked up from germline, CDR1 is SGHRS and CDR2 is YFSETQ. V shed 4 bases, J shed 5 bases, and the junction held 7 bases outside the gene matches. The CDR3 runs 14 residues. CDR3 amino acids: CASSLGTGIDEQYF. DNA for the CDR3: TGCGCCAGCAGCCTCGGGACAGGGATCGACGAGCAGTACTTC.

This clonotype was picked up many times. The rearrangement links TRBV3-1 to TRBJ2-2; D ambiguous. The germline V gene encodes CDR1 LGHDT and CDR2 YNNKEL (reference sequence). V shed 2 bases and J shed 5 bases, with 9 bases lying between them. The CDR3 spans 14 residues. This CDR3 is CASSQRKLTGELFF. CDR3 DNA sequence: TGTGCCAGCAGCCAACGGAAGTTGACCGGGGAGCTGTTTTTT. Drawing the rest from reference TRBV3-1 and TRBJ2-2, the complete variable domain is DTAVSQTPKYLVTQMGNDKSIKCEQNLGHDTMYWYKQDSKKFLKIMFSYNNKELIINETVPNRFSPKSPDKAHLNLHINSLELGDSAVYFCASSQRKLTGELFFGEGSRLTVL.